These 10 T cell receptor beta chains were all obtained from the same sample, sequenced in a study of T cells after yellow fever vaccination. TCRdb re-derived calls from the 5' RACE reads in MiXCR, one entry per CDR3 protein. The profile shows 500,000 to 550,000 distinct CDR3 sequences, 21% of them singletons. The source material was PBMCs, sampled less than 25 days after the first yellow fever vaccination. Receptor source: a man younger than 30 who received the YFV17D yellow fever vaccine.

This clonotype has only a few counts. The CDR3 is CASGDDRVGTEAFF. Here the CDR3 DNA reads TGTGCCAGCGGGGATGACAGGGTCGGGACTGAAGCTTTCTTT. The rearrangement uses TRBV2 and TRBJ1-1, with 7 bases that match TRBD1. This CDR3 is 14 amino acids long. Per the germline V gene, CDR1 is SNHLY and CDR2 is FYNNEI. Trimming removed 8 bases from V and 5 bases from J; junction bases left unmatched: 11. Filled out from reference TRBV2 and TRBJ1-1, the complete variable domain reads EPEVTQTPSHQVTQMGQEVILRCVPISNHLYFYWYRQILGQKVEFLVSFYNNEISEKSEIFDDQFSVERPDGSNFTLKIRSTKLEDSAMYFCASGDDRVGTEAFFGQGTRLTVV.

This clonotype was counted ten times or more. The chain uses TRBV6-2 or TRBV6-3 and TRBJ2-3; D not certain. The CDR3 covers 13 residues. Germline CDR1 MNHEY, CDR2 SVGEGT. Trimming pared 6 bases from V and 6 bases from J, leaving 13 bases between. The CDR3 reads CASRDWSLDTQYF. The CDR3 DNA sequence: TGTGCCAGCAGGGATTGGAGTTTGGATACGCAGTATTTT.

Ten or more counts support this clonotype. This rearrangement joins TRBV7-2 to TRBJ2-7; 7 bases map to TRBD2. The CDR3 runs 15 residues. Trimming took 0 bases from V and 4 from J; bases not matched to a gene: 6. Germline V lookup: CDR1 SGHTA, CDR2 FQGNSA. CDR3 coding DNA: TGTGCCAGCAGCTTAGCGCAGGGAGGGTGGTACGAGCAGTACTTC. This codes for CASSLAQGGWYEQYF.

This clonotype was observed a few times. CDR3 coding DNA: TGTGCCAGCAGACAGACAGGGGGTACCTATGGCTACACCTTC. Its translation is CASRQTGGTYGYTF. The rearrangement joins TRBV6-1 to TRBJ1-2; 9 bases are a match to TRBD1. This CDR3 has 14 residues. Germline-derived CDR1 and CDR2 are MNHNS and SASEGT. Germline trimming cut 6 bases from V and 4 bases from J; bases unmatched to any gene: 6.

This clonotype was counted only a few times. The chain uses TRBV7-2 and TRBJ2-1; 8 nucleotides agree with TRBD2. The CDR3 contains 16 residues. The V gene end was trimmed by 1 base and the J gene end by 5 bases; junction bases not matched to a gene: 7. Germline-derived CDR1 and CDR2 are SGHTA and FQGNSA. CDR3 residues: CASSLGATSGNNEQFF. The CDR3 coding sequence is TGTGCCAGCAGCTTAGGGGCCACTAGCGGCAACAATGAGCAGTTCTTC.

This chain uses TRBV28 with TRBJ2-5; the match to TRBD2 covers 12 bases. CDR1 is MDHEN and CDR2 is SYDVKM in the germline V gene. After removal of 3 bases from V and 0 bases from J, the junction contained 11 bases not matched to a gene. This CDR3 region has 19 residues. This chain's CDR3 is CASSFSTSGGMTYQETQYF. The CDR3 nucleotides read TGTGCCAGCAGTTTTTCGACTAGCGGGGGAATGACATACCAAGAGACCCAGTACTTC.

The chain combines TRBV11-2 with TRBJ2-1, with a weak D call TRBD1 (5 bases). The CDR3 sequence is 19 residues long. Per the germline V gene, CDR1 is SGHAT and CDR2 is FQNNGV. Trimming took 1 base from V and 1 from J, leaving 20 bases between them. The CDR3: CASSLVSRVVLTSYNEQFF. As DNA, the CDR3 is TGTGCCAGCAGCTTAGTATCCAGGGTGGTACTGACGTCCTACAATGAGCAGTTCTTC. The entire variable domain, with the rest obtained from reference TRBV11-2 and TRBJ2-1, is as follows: EAGVAQSPRYKIIEKRQSVAFWCNPISGHATLYWYQQILGQGPKLLIQFQNNGVVDDSQLPKDRFSAERLKGVDSTLKIQPAKLEDSAVYLCASSLVSRVVLTSYNEQFFGPGTRLTVL.

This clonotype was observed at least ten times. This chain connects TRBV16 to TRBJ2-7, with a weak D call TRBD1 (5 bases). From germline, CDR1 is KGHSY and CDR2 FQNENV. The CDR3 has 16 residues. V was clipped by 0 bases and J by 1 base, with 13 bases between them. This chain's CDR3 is CASSQSVQGSSYEQYV. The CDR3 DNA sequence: TGTGCCAGCAGCCAATCGGTCCAGGGCTCGTCCTACGAGCAGTACGTC.

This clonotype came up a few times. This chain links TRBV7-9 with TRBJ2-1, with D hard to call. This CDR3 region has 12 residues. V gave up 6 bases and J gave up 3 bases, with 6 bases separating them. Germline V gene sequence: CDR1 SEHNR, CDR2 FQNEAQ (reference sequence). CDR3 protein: CASRNHYNEQFF. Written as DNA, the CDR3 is TGTGCCAGCAGGAATCACTACAATGAGCAGTTCTTC.

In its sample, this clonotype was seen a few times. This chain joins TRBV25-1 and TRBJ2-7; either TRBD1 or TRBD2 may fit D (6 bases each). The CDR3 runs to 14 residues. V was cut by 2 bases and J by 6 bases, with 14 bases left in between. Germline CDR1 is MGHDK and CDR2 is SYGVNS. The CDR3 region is CASSELGAGSEQYF. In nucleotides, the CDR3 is TGTGCCAGCAGTGAACTGGGGGCGGGGAGCGAGCAGTACTTC.